This TCR beta chain was profiled in a study of regulatory T cells in long-lasting Graves disease. In this sample, this clonotype turned up once. Antigen unknown. Time point meaning: persistent/refractory GD, antithyroid drugs over 5 years with positive TRAb. PBMCs provided the RNA from which the TCR library was made. Germline lookup yields CDR1 MGHDK and CDR2 SYGVNS. Trimming took off 2 bases at V and 8 bases at J, with 14 bases between the two ends. The CDR3 contains 14 residues. Building of the TCR beta libraries involved iRepertoire HTBI primers and Arm-PCR of CDR3 regions. How the authors handled the data: Among the samples, roughly 61 TRBV and around 13 TRBJ segments were identified. In TCRdb, the multiplex PCR reads were re-called with MiXCR into one record per CDR3 protein. The V and J calls here are based on TCRdb, not the publication. The repertoire holds a few hundred thousand distinct CDR3 sequences, about 25% seen once, with about 26% in the top ten.

Study observations and caveats: Lower TCR diversity characterized persistent Graves' patients relative to newly diagnosed patients.

Sequenced material: peripheral blood mononuclear cells (PBMCs), taken when the disease was refractory, from a patient treated with antithyroid drugs. The clonotype comes from a female donor with Graves disease. The genes are TRBV25-1 and TRBJ2-3; tentative D call: TRBD2 (5 bases). The CDR3 loop is CASSERRTGGTQYF. Here the CDR3 DNA reads TGTGCCAGCAGTGAAAGGAGGACGGGCGGTACGCAGTATTTT.